The source of this T cell receptor (beta chain) is a study of T cells in localized non-small cell lung cancer (dated by TCRdb to the early 2020s). Regarding the research as a whole: The study analyzed T cell repertoires of over 200 early-stage NSCLC patients, comparing tumors and uninvolved tumor-adjacent lungs. The mean age of the NSCLC patients was about 70 years, with 120 to 150 men and approximately 100 women. The cohort comprised roughly 220 treatment-naïve NSCLC patients with resected, localized lung tumors.

As regards this clone: The antigen it binds to is not known. Per-base quality was not reported, and no clone a single base away is much larger than it.

The immunoSEQ Assay was used to sequence TCR beta CDR3 regions from DNA. The source study handled its data this way. To compute T cell density, TCR beta template counts were normalized to usable DNA, which was estimated by amplifying housekeeping genes. Using the preseqR package, richness was estimated by extrapolating to 120,000 templates for tissue samples and 400,000 templates for PBMC samples. Clonality was calculated as one minus Pielou's evenness. Tissue-enriched TCRs were identified through differential abundance testing performed on productive amino-acid clonotypes, with a minimum total count of 5 and an alpha of 0.1. The Jaccard Index and the Morisita Overlap Index were used to quantify repertoire overlap between compartments. GLIPH grouped TCR beta CDR3s together with public tetramer-defined viral CDR3s, and a viral motif had to include at least three viral sequences and also show V-gene enrichment. Drawn from immuneACCESS, this table holds only the in-frame rearrangements with V and J called that TCRdb kept. Clones are partly lost; checked studies trace under half to an unresolved V gene and leave the rest unexplained. V and J calls and clone size come straight from that table; D and trimming were deduced from the DNA. Recorded for this sample are 10,000 or so clones; about 90% of them occurred a single time. Of the sample, about 7.5% is held by the ten largest clones.

In the germline V gene, CDR1 corresponds to SGHTA and CDR2 to FQGTGA. The CDR3 holds 14 amino acids from the cysteine to the phenylalanine. Only the CDR3 portion is preserved as DNA: 42 bases, with reading frame beginning at the first base. Between the V and J ends, shortened by 5 bases and 1 base respectively, the junction contains 11 bases. Overall study results and their limits: Uninvolved tumor-adjacent lung showed the highest T cell clonality, higher than tumor, which suggests more focused antigenic responses in the uninvolved tumor-adjacent lung. A median of around 50 of the top 100 tumor clones turned up in the paired uninvolved adjacent lung, and 25 to 35 of those clones also ranked among the top 100 of that same adjacent lung. Because the study design was exploratory, TCR variables were selected using unadjusted p-values without false-discovery rate correction. Longer overall survival was associated with higher T cell density in blood, whereas shorter survival was associated with higher clonality in adjacent lung. Because multi-region sequencing of the tumors was not done, intratumor heterogeneity could not be ruled out.

At diagnosis, peripheral blood, uninvolved tumor-adjacent lung and tumor were collected and were preserved as a mix of fresh-frozen and FFPE material. For TCR repertoire profiling, the blood samples were analyzed as peripheral blood mononuclear cells. Recombination joined TRBV7-3 with TRBJ1-1; 5 matching bases give a weak D call of TRBD1. The source was peripheral blood, collected before any cancer treatment. The TCR sequence derives from a woman aged 35-75 years with stage I squamous cell lung carcinoma. For the CDR3, the sequence is CASSPGHSNTEAFF. The sequence in DNA is TGTGCCAGCAGCCCCGGACACTCGAACACTGAAGCTTTCTTT.